This T cell receptor (beta chain) is drawn from a study of T cell responses to AZD1222 COVID-19 vaccine. This CDR3 contains 12 residues. V shed 8 bases and J shed 6 bases, with 13 bases lying between them. CDR1 is LGHDT, CDR2 YNNKEL, per germline (reference sequence). The table came from immunoSEQ multiplex PCR; TCRdb's copy has only in-frame clones and leaves some out. The top ten clones hold approximately 17% of a sample with about 150,000 clones, roughly nine tenths of them seen once. The sequencing used peripheral blood, collected on day 0 of AZD1222 vaccination. The clonotype comes from an adult in good health. The V and J genes are TRBV3-1 (or the pseudogene TRBV3-2) and TRBJ1-2; no clear D gene. The chain's CDR3 is CASSEGGDGYTF. The CDR3 DNA follows: TGTGCCAGCTCTGAGGGCGGCGATGGCTACACCTTC.